These 9 T cell receptor beta chains came from one sample sequenced in a study of control samples from healthy donors and cancer patients. This table comes from immunoSEQ multiplex PCR, and its TCRdb copy is limited to in-frame clones, with some not included. The repertoire holds 150,000 to 200,000 clones, with 92% as singletons. Sequencing used blood. The receptor set was obtained from a woman aged 30 to 39 in good health.

This sequence joins TRBV12-3 or TRBV12-4 and TRBJ2-7, with D possibly matching TRBD2 (5 bases). V lost 5 bases and J lost 4, with 12 bases in between. The CDR3 loop spans 13 amino acids. In DNA, the CDR3 is TGTGCCAGCAGTACCGGACTTCCATACGAGCAGTACTTC. Translation gives CASSTGLPYEQYF.

The rearrangement joins TRBV19 to TRBJ2-5; 10 bases are shared with TRBD2. The V gene's germline CDR1 is LNHDA and CDR2 SQIVND (reference sequence). The CDR3 totals 16 residues. V was pared by 9 bases and J by 5 bases, with 15 bases of the junction left unmatched. The chain's CDR3 is CASSPETSGYKETQYF. The CDR3 coding sequence is TGTGCCAGCAGCCCGGAGACTAGCGGGTACAAGGAGACCCAGTACTTC.

This clone was recorded once. The V gene is TRBV5-8, the J gene TRBJ1-6; no clear D gene. There are 14 residues in the CDR3. The V gene lost 0 bases and the J gene lost 7 bases, with 8 bases spanning the gap. Germline loops: CDR1 SGHTS, CDR2 YDEGEE. CDR3 bases: TGTGCCAGCAGCTTGGAGGGCATAAATTCACCCCTCCACTTT. This translates into CASSLEGINSPLHF.

The chain recombines TRBV28 with TRBJ2-7; TRBD1 agrees at 10 bases. Germline V gene lookup returns CDR1 MDHEN and CDR2 SYDVKM. This CDR3 region has 16 residues. The V and J ends lost 4 bases and 5 bases, in that order; junction bases with no gene match: 11. The CDR3: CASSSGRTGGAHEQYF. CDR3 sequence (DNA): TGTGCCAGCAGTTCAGGACGGACAGGGGGTGCCCACGAGCAGTACTTC.

Only a few counts were recorded for this clone. The rearrangement links TRBV6-1 to TRBJ2-1; 8 positions agree with TRBD2. The germline CDR1 and CDR2 sequences are MNHNS and SASEGT. The CDR3 is 18 amino acids. V trimming: 0 bases; J trimming: 7 bases; junction bases outside the gene matches: 14. The chain's CDR3 is CASSEASFAGGSRNEQFF. DNA of the CDR3: TGTGCCAGCAGTGAAGCGTCCTTCGCGGGAGGCTCGCGAAATGAGCAGTTCTTC.

This chain joins TRBV24-1 and TRBJ2-1; 7 bases map to TRBD1. The CDR3 contains 15 residues. V trimming: 6 bases; J trimming: 5 bases; junction bases outside the gene matches: 9. Germline CDR1 is KGHDR and CDR2 is SFDVKD. As DNA, the CDR3 is TGTGCCACCAGTCTACCGGACAGGCCAAACAATGAGCAGTTCTTC. It encodes CATSLPDRPNNEQFF.

The chain has TRBV5-1 and TRBJ2-5; D is perhaps TRBD1 (5 bases). This CDR3 region has 14 residues. Trimming took off 3 bases at V and 4 bases at J, with 13 bases between the two ends. Germline V gene data show CDR1 as SGHRS and CDR2 as YFSETQ. CDR3 DNA sequence: TGCGCCAGCAGCTCACAGGCTGGCGGAGAGACCCAGTACTTC. Translation gives CASSSQAGGETQYF. The variable domain in full, completed from reference TRBV5-1 and TRBJ2-5, reads KAGVTQTPRYLIKTRGQQVTLSCSPISGHRSVSWYQQTPGQGLQFLFEYFSETQRNKGNFPGRFSGRQFSNSRSEMNVSTLELGDSALYLCASSSQAGGETQYFGPGTRLLVL.

The chain recombines TRBV30 with TRBJ2-7, with 9 bases aligning to TRBD2. With 1 base clipped from V and 7 bases from J, the junction kept 5 bases outside the gene matches. CDR1 and CDR2 from the germline V gene are GTSNPN and SVGIG (reference sequence). The CDR3 spans 13 residues. For the CDR3, the DNA is TGTGCCTGGAGTGCTAGCGGGACCTCTGAGCAGTACTTC. Its translation: CAWSASGTSEQYF.

About this clone: The sample contains more than one DNA sequence encoding this CDR3. The V gene is TRBV28, the J gene TRBJ1-3; D unresolved. The germline V gene encodes CDR1 MDHEN and CDR2 SYDVKM. The CDR3 contains 12 residues. V was clipped by 1 base and J by 2 bases, with 0 bases between them. The CDR3 reads CASSLSGNTIYF. CDR3 coding DNA: TGTGCCAGCAGTTTATCTGGAAACACCATATATTTT.